This is a list of T cell receptor beta chains from one sample in a study of molecular identifiers for immune sequencing clone quantification. TCRdb re-derived calls from the PCR reads in MiXCR, one entry per CDR3 protein. Here the sample spans about 63,000 distinct CDR3 sequences, over 15% being singletons. The specimen sequenced was naive CD8+ T cells from blood, with Jurkat cell RNA spiked in. These TCRs come from a human donor in good health. Some libraries in this study had Jurkat cell RNA spiked in. Both conserved end residues are part of each CDR3. D genes are given only for firm matches. Expanded clones get a size class; other rows say once, few or many, or leave the size out.

clone_size: -; v_call: TRBV5-1; d_call: TRBD1; j_call: TRBJ1-4; cdr3_aa: CATRGQGSGKLFF; cdr3_nt: TGCGCCACCAGGGGACAGGGAAGTGGAAAACTGTTTTTT
clone_size: many; v_call: TRBV28; d_call: -; j_call: TRBJ2-3; cdr3_aa: CASSWSGGTDTQYF; cdr3_nt: TGTGCCAGCAGTTGGTCCGGGGGCACAGATACGCAGTATTTT
clone_size: few; v_call: TRBV5-3; d_call: TRBD1; j_call: TRBJ2-3; cdr3_aa: CASSLGPGQGTTDTQYF; cdr3_nt: TGTGCCAGCAGCTTGGGTCCGGGACAGGGGACCACAGATACGCAGTATTTT
clone_size: many; v_call: TRBV7-9; d_call: -; j_call: TRBJ1-1; cdr3_aa: CASSLADWVGRNTEAFF; cdr3_nt: TGTGCCAGCAGCTTAGCGGACTGGGTAGGCCGGAACACTGAAGCTTTCTTT
clone_size: many; v_call: TRBV28; d_call: -; j_call: TRBJ1-1; cdr3_aa: CASTPSGYEAFF; cdr3_nt: TGTGCCAGCACCCCCTCGGGTTATGAAGCTTTCTTT
clone_size: many; v_call: TRBV24-1; d_call: TRBD2; j_call: TRBJ2-2; cdr3_aa: CATSELTGTSGNTASTGELFF; cdr3_nt: TGTGCCACCAGTGAGTTAACCGGGACTAGCGGGAATACCGCGAGCACCGGGGAGCTGTTTTTT
clone_size: many; v_call: TRBV7-8; d_call: -; j_call: TRBJ2-1; cdr3_aa: CASSPPGTNHEQFF; cdr3_nt: TGTGCCAGCAGCCCGCCGGGAACTAACCATGAGCAGTTCTTC
clone_size: many; v_call: TRBV7-9; d_call: -; j_call: TRBJ2-7; cdr3_aa: CASSSPPGTSSYEQYF; cdr3_nt: TGTGCCAGCAGCTCGCCCCCAGGCACTAGCTCCTACGAGCAGTACTTC
clone_size: -; v_call: TRBV5-4; d_call: -; j_call: TRBJ1-2; cdr3_aa: CASSLADGYGYTF; cdr3_nt: TGTGCCAGCAGCTTAGCGGACGGCTATGGCTACACCTTC
clone_size: -; v_call: TRBV12-3/TRBV12-4; d_call: -; j_call: TRBJ2-2; cdr3_aa: CASSLLSFTGELFF; cdr3_nt: TGTGCCAGCAGTTTGTTAAGTTTCACCGGGGAGCTGTTTTTT
clone_size: few; v_call: TRBV24-1; d_call: TRBD2; j_call: TRBJ2-1; cdr3_aa: CATGPAGEEGEQFF; cdr3_nt: TGTGCCACCGGCCCGGCGGGGGAGGAGGGTGAGCAGTTCTTC
clone_size: many; v_call: TRBV9; d_call: TRBD1; j_call: TRBJ1-1; cdr3_aa: CASRAGGANTEAFF; cdr3_nt: TGTGCCAGCAGAGCAGGGGGCGCGAACACTGAAGCTTTCTTT
clone_size: many; v_call: TRBV4-1; d_call: TRBD1; j_call: TRBJ2-7; cdr3_aa: CASSHLDRAYEQYF; cdr3_nt: TGCGCCAGCAGCCATCTGGACAGGGCCTACGAGCAGTACTTC
clone_size: -; v_call: TRBV20-1; d_call: -; j_call: TRBJ2-1; cdr3_aa: CSAIQLADYNEQFF; cdr3_nt: TGCAGTGCTATTCAACTAGCAGATTACAATGAGCAGTTCTTC
clone_size: many; v_call: TRBV19; d_call: -; j_call: TRBJ2-7; cdr3_aa: CASSIAGLSYEQYF; cdr3_nt: TGTGCCAGTAGTATCGCCGGCCTTTCCTACGAGCAGTACTTC
clone_size: many; v_call: TRBV7-9; d_call: -; j_call: TRBJ2-7; cdr3_aa: CASSFGPSYEQYF; cdr3_nt: TGTGCCAGCAGCTTTGGACCGAGCTACGAGCAGTACTTC
clone_size: -; v_call: TRBV24-1; d_call: -; j_call: TRBJ2-1; cdr3_aa: CATSDFSGTYNEQFF; cdr3_nt: TGTGCCACCAGTGATTTCTCTGGGACCTACAATGAGCAGTTCTTC
clone_size: many; v_call: TRBV6-1; d_call: TRBD1; j_call: TRBJ1-5; cdr3_aa: CARPGQGFQPQHF; cdr3_nt: TGTGCCAGGCCGGGACAGGGCTTTCAGCCCCAGCATTTT
clone_size: many; v_call: TRBV2; d_call: -; j_call: TRBJ2-4; cdr3_aa: CASSEVSLAKNIQYF; cdr3_nt: TGTGCCAGCAGTGAAGTATCCTTGGCCAAAAACATTCAGTACTTC
clone_size: many; v_call: TRBV14; d_call: -; j_call: TRBJ2-7; cdr3_aa: CASSHGRIYEQYF; cdr3_nt: TGTGCCAGCAGCCACGGTCGGATCTACGAGCAGTACTTC
clone_size: few; v_call: TRBV2; d_call: TRBD1; j_call: TRBJ1-4; cdr3_aa: CASIRTGTYATNEKLVF; cdr3_nt: TGTGCCAGCATAAGGACAGGGACGTATGCAACTAATGAAAAACTGGTTTTT
clone_size: many; v_call: TRBV6-2/TRBV6-3; d_call: -; j_call: TRBJ2-7; cdr3_aa: CASSYRNTRDLGAYEQYF; cdr3_nt: TGTGCCAGCAGTTACCGCAACACCCGGGACCTCGGGGCCTACGAGCAGTACTTC
clone_size: -; v_call: TRBV9; d_call: TRBD2; j_call: TRBJ2-1; cdr3_aa: CASSVGGGYNEQFF; cdr3_nt: TGTGCCAGCAGCGTAGGGGGGGGGTACAATGAGCAGTTCTTC
clone_size: few; v_call: TRBV19; d_call: TRBD1; j_call: TRBJ2-1; cdr3_aa: CASSMEAGTGVNEQFF; cdr3_nt: TGTGCCAGTAGTATGGAAGCCGGGACAGGGGTCAATGAGCAGTTCTTC
clone_size: many; v_call: TRBV5-1; d_call: TRBD1; j_call: TRBJ1-2; cdr3_aa: CASSIGTENTNYGYTF; cdr3_nt: TGCGCCAGCAGCATCGGGACAGAAAATACTAACTATGGCTACACCTTC
clone_size: many; v_call: TRBV12-3/TRBV12-4; d_call: -; j_call: TRBJ2-7; cdr3_aa: CASSFTAAYEQYF; cdr3_nt: TGTGCCAGCAGTTTTACGGCTGCCTACGAGCAGTACTTC
clone_size: many; v_call: TRBV6-5; d_call: -; j_call: TRBJ2-2; cdr3_aa: CASSYFRSPGELFF; cdr3_nt: TGTGCCAGCAGTTACTTTCGTAGCCCCGGGGAGCTGTTTTTT
clone_size: -; v_call: TRBV29-1; d_call: -; j_call: TRBJ2-7; cdr3_aa: CSATEANYEQYF; cdr3_nt: TGCAGCGCGACAGAGGCGAACTACGAGCAGTACTTC
clone_size: -; v_call: TRBV6-2/TRBV6-3; d_call: TRBD2; j_call: TRBJ2-5; cdr3_aa: CASSSKREGHQETQYF; cdr3_nt: TGTGCCAGCAGTTCAAAGCGGGAGGGCCACCAAGAGACCCAGTACTTC
clone_size: few; v_call: TRBV29-1; d_call: -; j_call: TRBJ1-1; cdr3_aa: CSCPGGDTEAFF; cdr3_nt: TGCAGCTGCCCGGGCGGCGACACTGAAGCTTTCTTT
clone_size: -; v_call: TRBV9; d_call: -; j_call: TRBJ2-7; cdr3_aa: CASSVSSGYEQYF; cdr3_nt: TGTGCCAGCAGCGTGTCGAGCGGCTACGAGCAGTACTTC
clone_size: many; v_call: TRBV27; d_call: TRBD1; j_call: TRBJ2-3; cdr3_aa: CASNVGGSDTQYF; cdr3_nt: TGTGCCAGCAACGTAGGGGGCTCAGATACGCAGTATTTT
clone_size: many; v_call: TRBV28; d_call: TRBD1; j_call: TRBJ1-5; cdr3_aa: CASSLQGGSNQPQHF; cdr3_nt: TGTGCCAGCAGTTTACAGGGGGGTAGCAATCAGCCCCAGCATTTT
clone_size: few; v_call: TRBV3-1; d_call: TRBD2; j_call: TRBJ2-7; cdr3_aa: CASSQLGAGGPYEQYF; cdr3_nt: TGTGCCAGCAGCCAGTTAGGAGCGGGAGGGCCCTACGAGCAGTACTTC
clone_size: many; v_call: TRBV5-4; d_call: -; j_call: TRBJ2-7; cdr3_aa: CASSWGQYEQYF; cdr3_nt: TGTGCCAGCAGCTGGGGGCAGTACGAGCAGTACTTC
clone_size: -; v_call: TRBV27; d_call: TRBD1; j_call: TRBJ2-5; cdr3_aa: CASSSRGAGGLETQYF; cdr3_nt: TGTGCCAGCAGTTCCCGAGGGGCAGGGGGTCTGGAGACCCAGTACTTC